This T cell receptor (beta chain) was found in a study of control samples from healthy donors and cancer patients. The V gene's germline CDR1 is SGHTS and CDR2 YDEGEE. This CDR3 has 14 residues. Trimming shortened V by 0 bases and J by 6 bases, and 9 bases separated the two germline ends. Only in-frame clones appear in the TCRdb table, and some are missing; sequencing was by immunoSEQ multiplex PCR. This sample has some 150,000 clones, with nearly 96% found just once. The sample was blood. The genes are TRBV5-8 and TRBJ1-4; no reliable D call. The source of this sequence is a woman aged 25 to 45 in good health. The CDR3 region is CASSLGRVDEKLFF. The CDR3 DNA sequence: TGTGCCAGCAGCTTGGGGAGGGTCGATGAAAAACTGTTTTTT.